Listed here are 10 T cell receptor beta chains from one sample, sequenced in a study of T cell responses to AZD1222 COVID-19 vaccine. TCRdb's table, derived via immunoSEQ multiplex PCR, lists solely in-frame clones and lacks some. Counted here are about 92,000 clones, around 86% occurring once; the ten biggest clones make up approximately 10%. The sample was peripheral blood, taken on day 0 of AZD1222 vaccination. These receptors were taken from an adult in good health.

J is TRBJ2-1 and V is TRBV28; possibly TRBD1 for D (6 bases). The V gene lost 2 bases and the J gene lost 7 bases, with 12 bases spanning the gap. Germline V gene data show CDR1 as MDHEN and CDR2 as SYDVKM. The CDR3 totals 14 residues. CDR3 in DNA: TGTGCCAGCAGTTTACAGGGGCACCGGAATGAGCAGTTCTTC. This translates into CASSLQGHRNEQFF.

The CDR3 DNA follows: TGTGCCAGCAGCTGGGGTCCCGAAGCTTTCTTT. Translating gives CASSWGPEAFF. The V and J genes are TRBV5-6 and TRBJ1-1; D gene uncertain. This CDR3 spans 11 amino acids. Per germline, CDR1 SGHDT and CDR2 YYEEEE. V lost 3 bases, J lost 8 bases, and 8 bases lay in between. Looking up the rest from reference TRBV5-6 and TRBJ1-1 gives the full variable domain: DAGVTQSPTHLIKTRGQQVTLRCSPKSGHDTVSWYQQALGQGPQFIFQYYEEEERQRGNFPDRFSGHQFPNYSSELNVNALLLGDSALYLCASSWGPEAFFGQGTRLTVV.

The chain carries TRBV7-2 and TRBJ1-4; no clear D. This CDR3 has 14 amino acids. V lost 5 bases and J 5 bases, leaving 12 bases between the germline ends. Looked up from germline, CDR1 is SGHTA and CDR2 is FQGNSA. The chain's CDR3 is CASSTGRRNEKLFF. CDR3 DNA: TGTGCCAGCAGCACGGGTCGTCGCAATGAAAAACTGTTTTTT.

This chain links TRBV12-2 with TRBJ1-3. TRBV12-2 is flagged as a pseudogene. The CDR3 consists of 9 residues. CDR3 sequence reads: CAKVNTIYF. The CDR3 DNA reads TGTGCAAAAGTCAACACCATATATTTT.

The CDR3 region has the DNA TGTGCCAGCAGTCTAGGAGGGGGATCTGAAGCTTTCTTT. Translation gives CASSLGGGSEAFF. The rearrangement uses TRBV6-2 or TRBV6-3 and TRBJ1-1; tentative D call: TRBD1 (6 bases). Germline V gene data show CDR1 as MNHEY and CDR2 as SVGEGT. The CDR3 runs to 13 residues. Trimming pared 5 bases from V and 6 bases from J, leaving 13 bases between.

This clone was counted a few times. The chain couples TRBV5-5 to TRBJ1-2; D ambiguous. This CDR3 comprises 15 residues. V was trimmed by 0 bases and J by 2 bases, leaving 11 bases between them. Germline V gene sequence: CDR1 SGHKS, CDR2 YYEKEE (reference sequence). The CDR3 coding sequence is TGTGCCAGCAGCTTGGATTGGGCAGTCAACTATGGCTACACCTTC. Protein: CASSLDWAVNYGYTF.

This rearrangement joins TRBV5-1 to TRBJ1-1; D ambiguous. V shed 0 bases and J shed 4 bases, with 10 bases lying between them. Germline CDR1 and CDR2: SGHRS and YFSETQ. The CDR3 length is 14 residues. In DNA form, the CDR3 reads TGCGCCAGCAGCTTGGTCGGCGGACTCACTGAAGCTTTCTTT. It encodes CASSLVGGLTEAFF.

A few counts support this clone. V and J are TRBV7-2 and TRBJ1-1; the match to TRBD1 covers 10 bases. Germline lookup yields CDR1 SGHTA and CDR2 FQGNSA. J lost 5 bases, V lost 2 bases, and 5 bases had no gene match. The CDR3 is 15 residues long. The CDR3 bases are TGTGCCAGCAGCTTATATTCGGGACAGGGGACTGAAGCTTTCTTT. Its translation is CASSLYSGQGTEAFF.

This chain joins TRBV11-3 and TRBJ2-3; 9 bases are shared with TRBD2. Germline lookup yields CDR1 SGHNT and CDR2 YENEEA. V was clipped by 3 bases and J by 4 bases; unmatched bases: 5. CDR3 size: 15 residues. The DNA of the CDR3 is TGTGCCAGCAGCTTTAGCGGGAGTGACGCAGATACGCAGTATTTT. It is translated as CASSFSGSDADTQYF.

This chain uses TRBV3-1 (or the pseudogene TRBV3-2) with TRBJ2-1; tentatively, D is TRBD1 or TRBD2 (6 bases each). The V gene lost 1 base and the J gene lost 6 bases, with 10 bases spanning the gap. Germline loops: CDR1 LGHDT, CDR2 YNNKEL (reference sequence). This CDR3 is built from 14 residues. This CDR3 reads CASSQVWGANEQFF. The CDR3, as DNA: TGTGCCAGCAGCCAAGTGTGGGGGGCCAATGAGCAGTTCTTC.